The present TCR beta chain was sequenced within a study of T cell responses to AZD1222 COVID-19 vaccine. The study, taken as a whole, reports: Females outnumbered males among donors, who were mostly white British; clonal diversity was possibly underestimated.

Trimming cost V 5 bases and J 6 bases, with 13 bases left between them. This CDR3 has 14 residues. The germline CDR1 and CDR2 sequences are SNHLY and FYNNEI. Produced via immunoSEQ multiplex PCR; TCRdb's table is partial and in-frame only. The table has under 200,000 clones, approximately 94% seen once. Concerning this clone: As yet, its antigen is unknown.

Material: peripheral blood, obtained 28 days after the second dose of the MenACWY control vaccine. This TCR came from an adult who received the MenACWY meningococcal vaccine as a control. The chain employs TRBV2 and TRBJ2-2; D could derive from TRBD1 or TRBD2 (5 bases each). This CDR3 is CASSQGPAAGELFF. The CDR3 nucleotides read TGTGCCAGCAGTCAGGGACCCGCGGCCGGGGAGCTGTTTTTT. Full variable domain (outside the CDR3, taken from reference TRBV2 and TRBJ2-2): EPEVTQTPSHQVTQMGQEVILRCVPISNHLYFYWYRQILGQKVEFLVSFYNNEISEKSEIFDDQFSVERPDGSNFTLKIRSTKLEDSAMYFCASSQGPAAGELFFGEGSRLTVL.